This T cell receptor (beta chain) was identified in a study of T-cell reconstitution after alpha-beta-depleted transplantation in children. It was with unique molecular identifiers that the TCRbeta library was prepared. One entry per CDR3 protein results from TCRdb running MiXCR on the PCR reads. The repertoire holds some 530,000 distinct CDR3 sequences, with around 13% as singletons. Sample: PBMCs from the stem cell graft donor, taken from the stem cell graft. This TCR was sampled from a human donor who donated a stem cell graft to a child with combined immunodeficiency.

CDR3 residues: CASSLGGEAPGFSNEQFF. The CDR3 bases are TGTGCCAGCAGTTTAGGGGGGGAGGCCCCAGGGTTCTCGAATGAGCAGTTCTTC. The V and J genes are TRBV12-3 or TRBV12-4 and TRBJ2-1, with TRBD2 as a possible D gene (6 bases). V shed 1 base and J shed 7 bases, with 23 bases lying between them. The CDR3 is 18 amino acids.